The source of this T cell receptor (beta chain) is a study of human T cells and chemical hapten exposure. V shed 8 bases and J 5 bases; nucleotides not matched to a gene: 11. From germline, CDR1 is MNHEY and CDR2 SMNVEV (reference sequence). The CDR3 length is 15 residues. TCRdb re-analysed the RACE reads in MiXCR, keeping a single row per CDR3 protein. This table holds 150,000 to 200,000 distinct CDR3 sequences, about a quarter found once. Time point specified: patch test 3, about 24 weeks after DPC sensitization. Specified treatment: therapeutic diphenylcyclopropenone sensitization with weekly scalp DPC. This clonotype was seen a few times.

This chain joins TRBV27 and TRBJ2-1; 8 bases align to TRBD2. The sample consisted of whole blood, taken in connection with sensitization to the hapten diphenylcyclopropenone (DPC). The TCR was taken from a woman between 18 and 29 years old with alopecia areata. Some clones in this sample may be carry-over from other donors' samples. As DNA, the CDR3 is TGTGCCAGCTCCCCCCGGGGGGGGACCAACAATGAGCAGTTCTTC. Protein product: CASSPRGGTNNEQFF.